This TCR beta chain emerged from a study of blood T cell repertoires in COVID-19. Study information: Some COVID-19 samples were acute and others convalescent; all came from the United States, Italy and Spain. Nucleic acid was either cDNA or gDNA, and it came from T cells, B-cell-depleted T cells, or PBMCs.

How the authors handled the data: Reference gene primers were amplified, and this amplification served to estimate nucleated cell counts. Generated by immunoSEQ multiplex PCR, the TCRdb table keeps only in-frame clones and is missing some. V and J calls and clone size are as listed in that table; D and trimming were resolved from the DNA. The profile shows over 100,000 clones, approximately 83% of them singletons. CDR3 length: 13 amino acids. Trimming removed 0 bases from V and 4 bases from J, with 6 bases in between. CDR1 SGHAT and CDR2 FQNNGV come from the germline V gene. The sample taken for sequencing was peripheral blood. The sequence was obtained from a woman aged 80 or older with active or convalescent COVID-19. The rearrangement uses TRBV11-2 and TRBJ2-5; no definite D call. Written as DNA, the CDR3 is TGTGCCAGCAGCTTAGACTACGTAGAGACCCAGTACTTC. This sequence encodes CASSLDYVETQYF.